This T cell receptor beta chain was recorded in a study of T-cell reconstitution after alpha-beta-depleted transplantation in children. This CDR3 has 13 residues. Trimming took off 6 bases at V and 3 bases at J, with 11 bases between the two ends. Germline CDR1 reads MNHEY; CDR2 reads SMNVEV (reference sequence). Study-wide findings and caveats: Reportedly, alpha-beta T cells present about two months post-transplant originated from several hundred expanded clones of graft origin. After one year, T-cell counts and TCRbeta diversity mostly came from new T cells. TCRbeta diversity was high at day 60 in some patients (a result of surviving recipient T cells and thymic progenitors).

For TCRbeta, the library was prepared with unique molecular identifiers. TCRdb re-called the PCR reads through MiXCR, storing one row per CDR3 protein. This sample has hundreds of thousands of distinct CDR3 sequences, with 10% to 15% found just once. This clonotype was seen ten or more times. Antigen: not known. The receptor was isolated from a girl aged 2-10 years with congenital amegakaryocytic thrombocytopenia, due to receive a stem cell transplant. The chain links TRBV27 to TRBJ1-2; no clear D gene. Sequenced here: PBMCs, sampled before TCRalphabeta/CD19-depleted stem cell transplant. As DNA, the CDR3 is TGTGCCAGCAGACCGATTACCCACTATGGCTACACCTTC. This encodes CASRPITHYGYTF.